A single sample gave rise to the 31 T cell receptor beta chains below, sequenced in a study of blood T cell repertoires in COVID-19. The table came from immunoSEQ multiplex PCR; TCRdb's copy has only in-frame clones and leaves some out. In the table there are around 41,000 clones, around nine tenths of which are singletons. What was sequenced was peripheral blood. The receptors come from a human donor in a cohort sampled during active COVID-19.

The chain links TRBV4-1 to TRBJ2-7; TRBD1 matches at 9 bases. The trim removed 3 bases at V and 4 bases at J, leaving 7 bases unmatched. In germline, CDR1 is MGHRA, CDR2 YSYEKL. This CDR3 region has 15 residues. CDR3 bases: TGCGCCAGCAGCCATCCGACAGGGGGTATGTACGAGCAGTACTTC. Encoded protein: CASSHPTGGMYEQYF.

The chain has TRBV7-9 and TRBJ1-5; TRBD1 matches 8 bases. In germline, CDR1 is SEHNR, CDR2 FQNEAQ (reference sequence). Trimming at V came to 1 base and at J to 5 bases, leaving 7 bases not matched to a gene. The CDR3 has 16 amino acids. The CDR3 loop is CASSLGGTGHYQPQHF. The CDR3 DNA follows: TGTGCCAGCAGCTTAGGGGGGACAGGACATTATCAGCCCCAGCATTTT.

CDR3 DNA: TGTGCCAGCAGCTTAGGACAGGGAGCTGAAGCTTTCTTT. It specifies CASSLGQGAEAFF. This chain joins TRBV7-9 and TRBJ1-1; TRBD1 agrees at 7 bases. The CDR3 runs 13 residues. Germline assignment: CDR1 SEHNR and CDR2 FQNEAQ (reference sequence). Trimming took 1 base from V and 6 from J; bases not matched to a gene: 2.

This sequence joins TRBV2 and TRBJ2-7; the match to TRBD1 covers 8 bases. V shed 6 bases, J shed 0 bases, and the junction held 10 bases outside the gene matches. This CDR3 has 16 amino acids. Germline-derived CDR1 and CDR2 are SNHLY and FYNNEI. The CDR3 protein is CASREKGQEYSYEQYF. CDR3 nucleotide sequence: TGTGCCAGCAGAGAAAAGGGACAGGAGTACTCCTACGAGCAGTACTTC.

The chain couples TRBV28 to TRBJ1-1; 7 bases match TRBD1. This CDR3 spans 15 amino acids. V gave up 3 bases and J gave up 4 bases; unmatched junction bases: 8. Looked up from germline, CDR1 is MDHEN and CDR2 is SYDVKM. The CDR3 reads CASSLGVTGSTEAFF. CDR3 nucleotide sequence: TGTGCCAGCAGTTTGGGGGTGACAGGGAGCACTGAAGCTTTCTTT.

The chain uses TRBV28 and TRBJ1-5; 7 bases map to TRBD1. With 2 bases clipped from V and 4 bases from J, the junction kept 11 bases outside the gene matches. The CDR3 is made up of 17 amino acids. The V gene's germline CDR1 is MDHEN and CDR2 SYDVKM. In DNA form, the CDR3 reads TGTGCCAGCAGTTTAAGAGTAACAGGGGTAAAAAATCAGCCCCAGCATTTT. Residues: CASSLRVTGVKNQPQHF.

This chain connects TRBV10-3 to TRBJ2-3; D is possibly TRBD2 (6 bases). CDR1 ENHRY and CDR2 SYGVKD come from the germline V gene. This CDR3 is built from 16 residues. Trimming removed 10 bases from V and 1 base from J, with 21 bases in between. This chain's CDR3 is CATKNGPPGGTDTQYF. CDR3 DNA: TGTGCCACTAAAAACGGCCCCCCGGGGGGCACAGATACGCAGTATTTT.

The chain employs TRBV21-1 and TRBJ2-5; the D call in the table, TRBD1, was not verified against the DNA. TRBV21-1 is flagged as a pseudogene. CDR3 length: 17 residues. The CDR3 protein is CASSKSDRDRGPETQYF. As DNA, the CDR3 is TGTGCCAGCAGCAAATCGGACAGGGATCGGGGACCAGAGACCCAGTACTTC.

The chain's CDR3 is CASSPQGASGNEQFF. CDR3 nucleotides: TGTGCCAGCAGCCCACAGGGGGCGTCTGGCAATGAGCAGTTCTTC. J is TRBJ2-1 and V is TRBV5-6; 9 bases match TRBD1. Germline V gene lookup returns CDR1 SGHDT and CDR2 YYEEEE. V lost 4 bases and J lost 6; bases outside the gene matches: 8. The CDR3 covers 15 residues.

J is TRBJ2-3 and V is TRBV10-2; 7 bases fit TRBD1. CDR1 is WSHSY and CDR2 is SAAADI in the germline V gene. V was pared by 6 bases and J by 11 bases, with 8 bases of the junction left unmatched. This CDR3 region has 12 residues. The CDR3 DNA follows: TGCGCCAGCAGGTTCGGGACAGTTGAGCAGTATTTT. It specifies CASRFGTVEQYF.

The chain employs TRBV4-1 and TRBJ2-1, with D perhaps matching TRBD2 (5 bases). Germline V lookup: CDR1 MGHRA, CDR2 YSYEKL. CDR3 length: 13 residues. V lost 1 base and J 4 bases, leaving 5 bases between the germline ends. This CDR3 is CASSQAGYNEQFF. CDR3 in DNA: TGCGCCAGCAGCCAAGCGGGATACAATGAGCAGTTCTTC.

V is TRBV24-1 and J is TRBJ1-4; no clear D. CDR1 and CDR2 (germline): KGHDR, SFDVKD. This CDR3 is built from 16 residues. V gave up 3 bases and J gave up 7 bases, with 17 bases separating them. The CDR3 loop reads CATSDPSHGEVEKLFF. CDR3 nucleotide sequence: TGTGCCACCAGTGATCCGAGCCACGGGGAGGTTGAAAAACTGTTTTTT.

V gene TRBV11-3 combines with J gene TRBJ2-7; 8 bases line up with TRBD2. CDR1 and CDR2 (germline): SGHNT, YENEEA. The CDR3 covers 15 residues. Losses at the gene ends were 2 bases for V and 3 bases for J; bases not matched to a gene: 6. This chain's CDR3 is CASSLMGTRIYEQYF. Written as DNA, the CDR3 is TGTGCCAGCAGCTTAATGGGGACTAGGATCTACGAGCAGTACTTC.

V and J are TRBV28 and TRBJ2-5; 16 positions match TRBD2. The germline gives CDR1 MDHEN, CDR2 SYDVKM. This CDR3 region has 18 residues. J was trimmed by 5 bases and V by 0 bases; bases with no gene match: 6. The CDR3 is CASSLWGLAGGPEETQYF. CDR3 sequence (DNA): TGTGCCAGCAGTTTATGGGGACTAGCGGGAGGGCCTGAGGAGACCCAGTACTTC.

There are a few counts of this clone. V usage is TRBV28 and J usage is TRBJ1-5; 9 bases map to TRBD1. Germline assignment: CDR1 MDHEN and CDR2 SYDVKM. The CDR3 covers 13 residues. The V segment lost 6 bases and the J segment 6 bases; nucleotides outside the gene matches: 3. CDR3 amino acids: CASRQGATQPQHF. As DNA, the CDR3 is TGTGCCAGCAGACAGGGGGCGACTCAGCCCCAGCATTTT.

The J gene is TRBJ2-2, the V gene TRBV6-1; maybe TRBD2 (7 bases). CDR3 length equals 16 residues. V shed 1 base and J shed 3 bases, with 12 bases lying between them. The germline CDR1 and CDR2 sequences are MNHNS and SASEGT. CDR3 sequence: CASSEEVGGDTGELFF. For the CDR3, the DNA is TGTGCCAGCAGTGAAGAAGTAGGGGGGGACACCGGGGAGCTGTTTTTT.

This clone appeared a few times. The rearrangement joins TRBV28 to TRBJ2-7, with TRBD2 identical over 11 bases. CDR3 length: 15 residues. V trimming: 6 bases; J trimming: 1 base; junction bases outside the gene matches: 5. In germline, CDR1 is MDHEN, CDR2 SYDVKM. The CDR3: CASRSLAGGSYEQYF. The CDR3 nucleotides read TGTGCCAGCAGGAGTCTAGCGGGAGGATCCTACGAGCAGTACTTC.

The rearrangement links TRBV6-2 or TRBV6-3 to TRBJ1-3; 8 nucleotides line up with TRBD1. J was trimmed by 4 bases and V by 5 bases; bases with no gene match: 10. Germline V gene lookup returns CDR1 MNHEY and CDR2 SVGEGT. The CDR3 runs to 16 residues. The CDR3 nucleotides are TGTGCCAGCAGTACCCCGACAGGGGTGTCGGGAAACACCATATATTTT. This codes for CASSTPTGVSGNTIYF.

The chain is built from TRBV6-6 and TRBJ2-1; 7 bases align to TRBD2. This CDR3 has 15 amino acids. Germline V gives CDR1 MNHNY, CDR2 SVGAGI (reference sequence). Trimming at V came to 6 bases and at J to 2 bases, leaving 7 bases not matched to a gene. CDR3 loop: CASRGAGSTYNEQFF. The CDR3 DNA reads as TGTGCCAGCAGGGGAGCGGGATCTACCTACAATGAGCAGTTCTTC.

CDR3 in DNA: TGTGCCAGCAGCTTTGGGACAGGGGCCTACGAGCAGTACTTC. This translates into CASSFGTGAYEQYF. This rearrangement joins TRBV7-3 to TRBJ2-7; TRBD1 agrees at 10 bases. Losses at the gene ends were 3 bases for V and 2 bases for J; bases not matched to a gene: 1. This CDR3 is 14 amino acids long. Per germline, CDR1 SGHTA and CDR2 FQGTGA. Complete variable domain (other parts from reference TRBV7-3 and TRBJ2-7): GAGVSQTPSNKVTEKGKYVELRCDPISGHTALYWYRQSLGQGPEFLIYFQGTGAADDSGLPNDRFFAVRPEGSVSTLKIQRTERGDSAVYLCASSFGTGAYEQYFGPGTRLTVT.

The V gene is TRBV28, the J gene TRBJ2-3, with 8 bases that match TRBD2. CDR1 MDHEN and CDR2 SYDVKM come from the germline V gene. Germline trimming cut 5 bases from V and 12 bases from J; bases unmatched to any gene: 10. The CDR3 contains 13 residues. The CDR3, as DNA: TGTGCCAGCAGTCCCCCCCAGCGGGGGTTACAGTATTTT. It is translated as CASSPPQRGLQYF. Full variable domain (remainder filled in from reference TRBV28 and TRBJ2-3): DVKVTQSSRYLVKRTGEKVFLECVQDMDHENMFWYRQDPGLGLRLIYFSYDVKMKEKGDIPEGYSVSREKKERFSLILESASTNQTSMYLCASSPPQRGLQYFGPGTRLTVL.

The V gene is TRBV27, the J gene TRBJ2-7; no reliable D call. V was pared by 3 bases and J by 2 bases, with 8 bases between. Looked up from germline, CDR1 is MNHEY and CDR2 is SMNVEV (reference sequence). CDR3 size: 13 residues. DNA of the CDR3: TGTGCCAGCAGTTTTCGCGGAACCTACGAGCAGTACTTC. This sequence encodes CASSFRGTYEQYF.

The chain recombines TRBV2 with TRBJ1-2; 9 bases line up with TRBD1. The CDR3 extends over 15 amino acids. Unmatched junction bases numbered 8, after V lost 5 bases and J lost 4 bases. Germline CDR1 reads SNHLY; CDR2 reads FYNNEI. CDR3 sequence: CASSTRQGGIYGYTF. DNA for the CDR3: TGTGCCAGCAGTACCCGACAGGGGGGCATCTATGGCTACACCTTC.

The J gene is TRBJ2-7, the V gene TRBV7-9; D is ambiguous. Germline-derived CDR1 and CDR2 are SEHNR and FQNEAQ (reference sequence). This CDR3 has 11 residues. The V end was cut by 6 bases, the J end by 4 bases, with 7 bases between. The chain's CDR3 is CASSYNYEQYF. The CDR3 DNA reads TGTGCCAGCAGTTACAATTACGAGCAGTACTTC.

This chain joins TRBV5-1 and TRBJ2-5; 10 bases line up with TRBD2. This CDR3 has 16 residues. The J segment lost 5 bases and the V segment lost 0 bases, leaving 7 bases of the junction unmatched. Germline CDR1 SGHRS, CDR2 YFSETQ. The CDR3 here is CASSLGLAGGPETQYF. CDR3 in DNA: TGCGCCAGCAGCTTGGGTTTAGCGGGAGGCCCTGAGACCCAGTACTTC.

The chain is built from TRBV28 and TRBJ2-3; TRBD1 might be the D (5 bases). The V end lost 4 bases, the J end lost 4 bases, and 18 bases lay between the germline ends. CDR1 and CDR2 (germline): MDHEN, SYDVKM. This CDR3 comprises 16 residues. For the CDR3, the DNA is TGTGCCAGCAGTTGGCCCAGGGTAGGTGGCGCAGATACGCAGTATTTT. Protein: CASSWPRVGGADTQYF.

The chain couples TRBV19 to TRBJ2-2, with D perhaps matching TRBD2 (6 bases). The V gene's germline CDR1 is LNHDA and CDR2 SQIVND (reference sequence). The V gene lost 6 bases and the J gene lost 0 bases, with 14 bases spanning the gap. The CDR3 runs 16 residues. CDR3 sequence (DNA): TGTGCCAGTAGGGTGGGACTTCTCTCGAACACCGGGGAGCTGTTTTTT. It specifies CASRVGLLSNTGELFF.

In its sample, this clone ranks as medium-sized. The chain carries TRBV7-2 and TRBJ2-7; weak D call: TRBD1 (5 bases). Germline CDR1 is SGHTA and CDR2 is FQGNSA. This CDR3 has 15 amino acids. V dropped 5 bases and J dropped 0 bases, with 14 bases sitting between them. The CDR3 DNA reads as TGTGCCAGCAGCGGGGCCGGGTCTGGCTCCTACGAGCAGTACTTC. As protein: CASSGAGSGSYEQYF. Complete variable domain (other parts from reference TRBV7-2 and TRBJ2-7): GAGVSQSPSNKVTEKGKDVELRCDPISGHTALYWYRQSLGQGLEFLIYFQGNSAPDKSGLPSDRFSAERTGGSVSTLTIQRTQQEDSAVYLCASSGAGSGSYEQYFGPGTRLTVT.

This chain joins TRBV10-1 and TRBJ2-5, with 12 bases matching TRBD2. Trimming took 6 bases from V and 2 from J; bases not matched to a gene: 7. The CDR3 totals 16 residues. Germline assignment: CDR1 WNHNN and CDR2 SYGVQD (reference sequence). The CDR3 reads CASRTGLAGSQETQYF. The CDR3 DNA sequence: TGCGCCAGCAGGACCGGACTAGCGGGGAGTCAAGAGACCCAGTACTTC.

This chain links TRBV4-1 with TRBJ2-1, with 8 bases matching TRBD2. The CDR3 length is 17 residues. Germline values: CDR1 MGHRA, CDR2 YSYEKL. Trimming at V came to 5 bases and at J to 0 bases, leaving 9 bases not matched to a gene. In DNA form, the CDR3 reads TGCGCCAGCAGCTTCAGAGCGGGAGTACTCTCCTACAATGAGCAGTTCTTC. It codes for CASSFRAGVLSYNEQFF.

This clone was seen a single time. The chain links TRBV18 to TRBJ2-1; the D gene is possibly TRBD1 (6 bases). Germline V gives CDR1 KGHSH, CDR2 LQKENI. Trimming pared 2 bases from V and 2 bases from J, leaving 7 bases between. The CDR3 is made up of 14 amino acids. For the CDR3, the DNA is TGTGCCAGCTCACCAGGGGGCGCCTACAATGAGCAGTTCTTC. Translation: CASSPGGAYNEQFF.